The clone carrying this T cell receptor (beta chain) was observed once. Its antigen is unidentified. The sample comes from a study of Ad26.COV2.S vaccination and SARS-CoV-2 variants. Overall study: The study gave Ad26.COV2.S intramuscularly, once or twice 56 days apart. Overall study results and limits: Individuals receiving vaccine had higher spike-specific TCR breadth than placebo recipients did. Similar non-spike TCR breadth was observed in recipients of vaccine and of placebo. Reportedly, spike-specific CD8+ and CD4+ T cell responses achieved substantial breadth once vaccination had taken place.

The CDR3 is 13 residues long. Trimming cost V 3 bases and J 6 bases, with 11 bases left between them. The treatment here: around 19 received Ad26.COV2.S at low or high dose, single or two shots; about 5 received placebo; per-sample allocation not given. The samples date from day 63 after the first vaccine or placebo injection. Profiled with immunoSEQ multiplex PCR; TCRdb holds only in-frame clones, not every one. The table includes 350,000 to 450,000 clones, 83% detected once. The sample in question was peripheral blood, obtained in a trial of Ad26.COV2.S vaccine versus placebo. V and J are TRBV12-3 or TRBV12-4 and TRBJ1-2; possibly TRBD1 for D (6 bases). The TCR originated in a person aged 18-65 years who received the Ad26.COV2.S COVID-19 vaccine or a placebo. CDR3: CASSLSRGNGYTF. The DNA of the CDR3 is TGTGCCAGCAGTTTGTCCAGGGGAAATGGCTACACCTTC.